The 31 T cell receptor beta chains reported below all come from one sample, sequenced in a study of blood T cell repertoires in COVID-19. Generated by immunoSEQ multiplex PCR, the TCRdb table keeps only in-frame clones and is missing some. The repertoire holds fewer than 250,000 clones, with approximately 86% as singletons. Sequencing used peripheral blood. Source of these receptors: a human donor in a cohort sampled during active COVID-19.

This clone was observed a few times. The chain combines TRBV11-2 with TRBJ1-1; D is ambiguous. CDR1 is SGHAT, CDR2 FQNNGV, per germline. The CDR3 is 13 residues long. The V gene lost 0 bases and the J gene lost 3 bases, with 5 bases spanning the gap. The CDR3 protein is CASSLDRYTEAFF. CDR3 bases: TGTGCCAGCAGCTTAGATCGTTACACTGAAGCTTTCTTT.

The CDR3 nucleotides are TGTGCCAGCAGCGAAAGGGGGTCTGGGGCCAACGTCCTGACTTTC. Residues: CASSERGSGANVLTF. The rearrangement links TRBV9 to TRBJ2-6, with a weak D call TRBD1 (6 bases). CDR1 and CDR2 (germline): SGDLS, YYNGEE. The length of the CDR3 is 15 residues. Trimming stripped 3 bases from V and 1 base from J, with 8 bases between.

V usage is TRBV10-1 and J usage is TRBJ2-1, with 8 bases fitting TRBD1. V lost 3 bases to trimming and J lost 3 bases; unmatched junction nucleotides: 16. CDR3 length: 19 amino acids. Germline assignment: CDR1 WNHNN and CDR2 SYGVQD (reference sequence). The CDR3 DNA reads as TGCGCCAGCAGTGAAGGTGGGACAGGACCACACTCATTCTACAATGAGCAGTTCTTC. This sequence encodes CASSEGGTGPHSFYNEQFF.

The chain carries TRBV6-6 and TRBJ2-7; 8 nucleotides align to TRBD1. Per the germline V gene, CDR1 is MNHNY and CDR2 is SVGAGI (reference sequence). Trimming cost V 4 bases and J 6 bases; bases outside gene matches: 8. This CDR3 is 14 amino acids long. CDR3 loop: CASSSRTGRGEQYF. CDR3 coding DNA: TGTGCCAGCAGTTCACGGACAGGGAGAGGCGAGCAGTACTTC.

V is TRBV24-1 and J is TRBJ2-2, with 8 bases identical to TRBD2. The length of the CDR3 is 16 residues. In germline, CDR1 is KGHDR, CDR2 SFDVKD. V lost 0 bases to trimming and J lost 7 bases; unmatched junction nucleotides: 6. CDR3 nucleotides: TGTGCCACCAGTGATTTGAATAGCGGGGTTAACGGGGAGCTGTTTTTT. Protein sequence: CATSDLNSGVNGELFF.

As DNA, the CDR3 is TGTGCCAGCAGCTCCCGCAGGGTTCAAGAGACCCAGTACTTC. Residues: CASSSRRVQETQYF. The chain couples TRBV11-2 to TRBJ2-5; D possibly corresponds to TRBD1 (5 bases). The CDR3 consists of 14 residues. CDR1 and CDR2 (germline): SGHAT, FQNNGV. The V and J ends lost 4 bases and 2 bases respectively, with 11 bases between them.

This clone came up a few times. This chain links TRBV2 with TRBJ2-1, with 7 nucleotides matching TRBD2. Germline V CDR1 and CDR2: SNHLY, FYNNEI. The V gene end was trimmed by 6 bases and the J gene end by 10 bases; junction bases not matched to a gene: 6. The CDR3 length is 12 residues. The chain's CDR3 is CASRRAGWEQFF. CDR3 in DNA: TGTGCCAGCAGACGAGCGGGATGGGAGCAGTTCTTC.

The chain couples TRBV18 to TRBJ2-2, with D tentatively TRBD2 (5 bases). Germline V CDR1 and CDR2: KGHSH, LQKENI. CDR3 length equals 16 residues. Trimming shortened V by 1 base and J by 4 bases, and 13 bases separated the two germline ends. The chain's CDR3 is CASSPQEETGTGELFF. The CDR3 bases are TGTGCCAGCTCACCACAGGAGGAAACGGGCACCGGGGAGCTGTTTTTT.

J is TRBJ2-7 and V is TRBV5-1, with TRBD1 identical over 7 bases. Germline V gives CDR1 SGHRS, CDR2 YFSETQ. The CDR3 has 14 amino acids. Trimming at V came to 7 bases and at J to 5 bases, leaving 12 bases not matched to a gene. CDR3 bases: TGCGCCAGCCGGATCTCCGGGACAGTCCACGAGCAGTACTTC. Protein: CASRISGTVHEQYF.

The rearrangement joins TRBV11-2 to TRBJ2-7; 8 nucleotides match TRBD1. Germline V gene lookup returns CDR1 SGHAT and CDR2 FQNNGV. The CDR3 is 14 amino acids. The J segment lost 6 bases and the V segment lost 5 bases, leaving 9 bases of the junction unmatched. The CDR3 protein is CASSHPRTGPEQYF. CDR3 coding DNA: TGTGCCAGCAGCCACCCAAGGACAGGGCCCGAGCAGTACTTC.

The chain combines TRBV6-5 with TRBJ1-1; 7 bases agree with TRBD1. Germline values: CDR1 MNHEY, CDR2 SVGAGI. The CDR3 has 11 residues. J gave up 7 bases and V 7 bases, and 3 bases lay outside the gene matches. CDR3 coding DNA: TGTGCCAGCAACAGGGGCCGTGAAGCTTTCTTT. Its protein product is CASNRGREAFF.

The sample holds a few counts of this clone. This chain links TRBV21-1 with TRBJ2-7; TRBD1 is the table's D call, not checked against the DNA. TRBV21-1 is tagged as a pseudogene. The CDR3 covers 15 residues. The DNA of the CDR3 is TGTGCCAGCAGCAAACGGGACAGGGAGTCGTACGAGCAGTACTTC. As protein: CASSKRDRESYEQYF.

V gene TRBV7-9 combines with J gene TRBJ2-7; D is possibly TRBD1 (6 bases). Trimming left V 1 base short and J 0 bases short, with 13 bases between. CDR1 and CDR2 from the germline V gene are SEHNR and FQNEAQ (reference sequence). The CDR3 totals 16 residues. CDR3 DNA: TGTGCCAGCAGCTTAGTGCCGGGACATAACTCCTACGAGCAGTACTTC. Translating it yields CASSLVPGHNSYEQYF.

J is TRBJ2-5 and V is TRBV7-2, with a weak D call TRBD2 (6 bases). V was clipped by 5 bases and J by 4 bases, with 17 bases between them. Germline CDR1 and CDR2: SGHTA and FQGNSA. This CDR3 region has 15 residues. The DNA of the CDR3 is TGTGCCAGCAGCCCGTTAGGAGGGGCAGGAGAGACCCAGTACTTC. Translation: CASSPLGGAGETQYF.

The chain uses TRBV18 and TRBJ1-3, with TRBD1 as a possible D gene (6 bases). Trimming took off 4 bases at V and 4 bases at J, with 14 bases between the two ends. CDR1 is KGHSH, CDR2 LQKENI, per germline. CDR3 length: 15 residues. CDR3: CASSRTDNLGNTIYF. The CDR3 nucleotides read TGTGCCAGCTCACGGACAGATAATCTCGGAAACACCATATATTTT.

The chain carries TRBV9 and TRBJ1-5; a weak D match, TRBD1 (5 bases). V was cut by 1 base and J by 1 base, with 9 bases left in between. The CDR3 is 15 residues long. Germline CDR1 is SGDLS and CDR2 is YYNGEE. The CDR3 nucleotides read TGTGCCAGCAGCGTATCAGGGTCGAGCAATCAGCCCCAGCATTTT. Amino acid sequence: CASSVSGSSNQPQHF.

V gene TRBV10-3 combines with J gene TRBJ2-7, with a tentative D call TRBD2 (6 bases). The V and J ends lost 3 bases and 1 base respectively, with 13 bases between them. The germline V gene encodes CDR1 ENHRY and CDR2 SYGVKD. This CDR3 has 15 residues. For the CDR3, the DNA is TGTGCCATCAGTGATCCGGGACTCCCTTCCTACGAGCAGTACTTC. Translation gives CAISDPGLPSYEQYF.

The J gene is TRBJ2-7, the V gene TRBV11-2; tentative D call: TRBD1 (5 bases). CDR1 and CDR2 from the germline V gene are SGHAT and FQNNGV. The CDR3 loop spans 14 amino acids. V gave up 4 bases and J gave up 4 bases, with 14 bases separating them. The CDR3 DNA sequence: TGTGCCAGCAGCTCCACCCCAGGGTCTTACGAGCAGTACTTC. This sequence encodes CASSSTPGSYEQYF.

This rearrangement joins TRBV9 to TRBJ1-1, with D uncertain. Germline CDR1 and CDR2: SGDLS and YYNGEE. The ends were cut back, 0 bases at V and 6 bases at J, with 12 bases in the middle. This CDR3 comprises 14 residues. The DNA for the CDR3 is TGTGCCAGCAGCGTAGGGGCGAGGGATCCTGAAGCTTTCTTT. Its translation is CASSVGARDPEAFF.

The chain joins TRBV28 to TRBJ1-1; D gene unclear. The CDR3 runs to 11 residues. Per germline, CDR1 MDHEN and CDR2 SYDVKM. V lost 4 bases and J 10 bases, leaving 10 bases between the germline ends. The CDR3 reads CASSYQKRAFF. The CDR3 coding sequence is TGTGCCAGCAGTTATCAGAAACGAGCTTTCTTT. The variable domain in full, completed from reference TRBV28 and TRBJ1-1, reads DVKVTQSSRYLVKRTGEKVFLECVQDMDHENMFWYRQDPGLGLRLIYFSYDVKMKEKGDIPEGYSVSREKKERFSLILESASTNQTSMYLCASSYQKRAFFGQGTRLTVV.

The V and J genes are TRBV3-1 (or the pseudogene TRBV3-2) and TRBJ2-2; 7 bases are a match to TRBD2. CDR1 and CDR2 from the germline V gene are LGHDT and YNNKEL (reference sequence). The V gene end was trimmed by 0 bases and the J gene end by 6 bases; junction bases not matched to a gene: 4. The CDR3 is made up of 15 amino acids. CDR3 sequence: CASSQETSPSGELFF. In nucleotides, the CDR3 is TGTGCCAGCAGCCAAGAGACTAGCCCGTCCGGGGAGCTGTTTTTT.

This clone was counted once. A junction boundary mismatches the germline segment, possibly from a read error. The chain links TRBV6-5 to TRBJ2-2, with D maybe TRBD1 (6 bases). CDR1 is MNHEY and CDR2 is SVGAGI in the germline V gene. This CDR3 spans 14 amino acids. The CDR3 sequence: CASSYRGNAGELFF. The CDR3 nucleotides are TGTGCCAGCAGTTACAGGGGGAACGCCGGGGAGCTGTTTTTT.

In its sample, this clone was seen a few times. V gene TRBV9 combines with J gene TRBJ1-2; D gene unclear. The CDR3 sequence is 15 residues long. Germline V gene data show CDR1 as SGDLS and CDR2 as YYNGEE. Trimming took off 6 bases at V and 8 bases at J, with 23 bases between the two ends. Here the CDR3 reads CASTIAGEGIGGYTF. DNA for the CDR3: TGTGCCAGCACGATCGCCGGGGAAGGAATAGGGGGCTACACCTTC.

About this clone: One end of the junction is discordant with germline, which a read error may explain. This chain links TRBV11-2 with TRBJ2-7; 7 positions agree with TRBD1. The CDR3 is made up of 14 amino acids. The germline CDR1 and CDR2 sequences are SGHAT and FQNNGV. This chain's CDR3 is CASSLDRVSYEQYF. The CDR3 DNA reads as TGTGCCAGCAGCCTAGACAGGGTCTCCTACGAGCAGTACTTC.

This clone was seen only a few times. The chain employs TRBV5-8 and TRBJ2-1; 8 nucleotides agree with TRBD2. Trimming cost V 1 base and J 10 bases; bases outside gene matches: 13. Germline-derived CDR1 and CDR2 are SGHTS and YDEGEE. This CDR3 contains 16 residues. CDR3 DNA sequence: TGTGCCAGCAGCTTGTTCTCAGCGGGAGCTTTTGCGGAGCAGTTCTTC. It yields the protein CASSLFSAGAFAEQFF. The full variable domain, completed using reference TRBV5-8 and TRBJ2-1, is EAGVTQSPTHLIKTRGQQATLRCSPISGHTSVYWYQQALGLGLQFLLWYDEGEERNRGNFPPRFSGRQFPNYSSELNVNALELEDSALYLCASSLFSAGAFAEQFFGPGTRLTVL.

The CDR3 reads CASSVTGSNQPQHF. The DNA of the CDR3 is TGTGCCAGCAGTGTGACAGGTAGCAATCAGCCCCAGCATTTT. The chain links TRBV25-1 to TRBJ1-5, with D perhaps matching TRBD1 (6 bases). V lost 4 bases, J lost 0 bases, and 7 bases lay in between. This CDR3 contains 14 residues. Germline loops: CDR1 MGHDK, CDR2 SYGVNS. The whole variable domain, filled in from reference TRBV25-1 and TRBJ1-5, reads EADIYQTPRYLVIGTGKKITLECSQTMGHDKMYWYQQDPGMELHLIHYSYGVNSTEKGDLSSESTVSRIRTEHFPLTLESARPSHTSQYLCASSVTGSNQPQHFGDGTRLSIL.

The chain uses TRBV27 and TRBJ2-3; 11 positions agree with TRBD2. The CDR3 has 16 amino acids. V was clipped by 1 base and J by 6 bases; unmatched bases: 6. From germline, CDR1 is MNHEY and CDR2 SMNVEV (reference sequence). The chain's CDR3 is CASSLFSGRAWDTQYF. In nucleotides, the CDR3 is TGTGCCAGCAGTTTATTTAGCGGGAGGGCCTGGGATACGCAGTATTTT.

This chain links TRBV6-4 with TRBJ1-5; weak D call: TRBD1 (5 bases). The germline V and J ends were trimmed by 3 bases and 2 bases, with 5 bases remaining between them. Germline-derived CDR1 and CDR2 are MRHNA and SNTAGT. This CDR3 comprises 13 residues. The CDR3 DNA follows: TGTGCCAGCAGTGAACAGGGCAATCAGCCCCAGCATTTT. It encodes CASSEQGNQPQHF.

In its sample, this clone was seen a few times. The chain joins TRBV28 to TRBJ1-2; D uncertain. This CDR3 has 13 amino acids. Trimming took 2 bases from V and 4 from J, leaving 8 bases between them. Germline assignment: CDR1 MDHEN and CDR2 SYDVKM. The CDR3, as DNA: TGTGCCAGCAGTTTAGGGCAGAGCTATGGCTACACCTTC. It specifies CASSLGQSYGYTF.

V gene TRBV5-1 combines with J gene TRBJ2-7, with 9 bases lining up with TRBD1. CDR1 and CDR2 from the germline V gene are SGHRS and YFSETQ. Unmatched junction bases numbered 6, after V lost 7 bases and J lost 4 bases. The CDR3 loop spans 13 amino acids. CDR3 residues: CASSGQGSYEQYF. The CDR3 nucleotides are TGCGCCAGCTCCGGACAGGGGTCTTACGAGCAGTACTTC.

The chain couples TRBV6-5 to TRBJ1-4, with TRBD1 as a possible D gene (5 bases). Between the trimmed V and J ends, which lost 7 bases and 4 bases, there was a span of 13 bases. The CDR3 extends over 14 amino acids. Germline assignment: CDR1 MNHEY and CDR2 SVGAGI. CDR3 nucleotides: TGTGCCAGCAAAAAATGGGGGGATAATGAAAAACTGTTTTTT. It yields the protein CASKKWGDNEKLFF.